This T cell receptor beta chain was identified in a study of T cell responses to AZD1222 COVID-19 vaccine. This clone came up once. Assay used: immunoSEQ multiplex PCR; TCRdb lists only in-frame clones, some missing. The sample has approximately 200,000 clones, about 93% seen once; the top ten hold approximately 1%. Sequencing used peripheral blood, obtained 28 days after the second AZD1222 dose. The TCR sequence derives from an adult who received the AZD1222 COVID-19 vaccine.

The CDR3 region is CASSLEVGVQETQYF. For the CDR3, the DNA is TGTGCCAGCAGCTTAGAGGTGGGGGTCCAAGAGACCCAGTACTTC. The chain employs TRBV7-9 and TRBJ2-5; the D call may be TRBD1 or TRBD2 (5 bases each). The CDR3 sequence is 15 residues long. V was clipped by 1 base and J by 1 base, with 10 bases between them. Germline V CDR1 and CDR2: SEHNR, FQNEAQ (reference sequence).